A single TCR beta chain is shown here with its context. The target antigen is unknown. Trimming pared 2 bases from V and 9 bases from J, leaving 21 bases between. The V gene's germline CDR1 is WNHNN and CDR2 SYGVQD (reference sequence). The CDR3 runs to 16 residues. The sample is drawn from a study of naive CD8 T cells in extremely preterm neonates. Study-wide results and caveats: Productive template counts varied among preterm samples, a noted limitation. Compared with older groups, preterm CDR3s were shorter, with fewer N additions and less trimming. Preterm neonates shared more CDR3 nucleotide sequences (roughly 2.7%) than older groups.

Blood donors were healthy children aged about 15-56 months and healthy nonsmoking adults. Sequenced by immunoSEQ multiplex PCR; TCRdb stores in-frame clones only, minus some. Of approximately 4,800 clones in the sample, around 97% are singletons; the top ten hold about 9.1%. This receptor was identified in a human donor in good health. Sequenced sample: naive CD8+ T cells from blood. The chain links TRBV10-1 to TRBJ2-3, with a possible D match to TRBD2 (6 bases). Here the CDR3 reads CASSERSGVGGWTQYF. The CDR3 region has the DNA TGCGCCAGCAGTGAGCGTAGCGGAGTGGGGGGTTGGACGCAGTATTTT.